The 29 T cell receptor beta chains given below trace back to one sample, sequenced in a study of blood T cell repertoires in COVID-19. Assay: immunoSEQ multiplex PCR; the TCRdb copy retains only in-frame clones and omits some. The sample lists roughly 100,000 clones; roughly 76% were seen once. The material sequenced was peripheral blood. The receptors originated from an elderly man with COVID-19, enrolled during active disease.

The rearrangement joins TRBV7-2 to TRBJ2-3, with 10 positions matching TRBD2. This CDR3 has 14 amino acids. Germline CDR1 SGHTA, CDR2 FQGNSA. The CDR3: CATKAGGSTDTQYF. The CDR3 DNA is TGTGCAACGAAAGCGGGGGGGAGCACAGATACGCAGTATTTT.

J is TRBJ1-4 and V is TRBV5-6; D possibly corresponds to TRBD1 (6 bases). The CDR3 length is 15 residues. V gave up 0 bases and J gave up 3 bases, with 9 bases separating them. Germline CDR1 is SGHDT and CDR2 is YYEEEE. CDR3 coding DNA: TGTGCCAGCAGCTTGGAACAGGGTCCTAATGAAAAACTGTTTTTT. This gives the protein CASSLEQGPNEKLFF.

This chain joins TRBV14 and TRBJ1-3; unclear D gene. CDR3 length: 13 residues. The V end was cut by 2 bases, the J end by 4 bases, with 6 bases between. Per the germline V gene, CDR1 is SGHDN and CDR2 is FVKESK. CDR3 coding DNA: TGTGCCAGCAGCCAATCAGGAGGAAACACCATATATTTT. It translates to CASSQSGGNTIYF.

This rearrangement joins TRBV21-1 to TRBJ2-2; TRBD2 reflects the table's D call only, with no check against the DNA. TRBV21-1 is flagged as a pseudogene. The length of the CDR3 is 18 residues. CDR3 region: CASSRPGLAGGPAGELFF. In DNA, the CDR3 is TGTGCCAGCAGCAGACCGGGACTAGCGGGAGGGCCGGCCGGGGAGCTGTTTTTT.

This chain links TRBV6-5 with TRBJ2-5, with a tentative D call TRBD1 (6 bases). Per germline, CDR1 MNHEY and CDR2 SVGAGI. The germline V and J ends were trimmed by 4 bases and 5 bases, with 11 bases remaining between them. The CDR3 runs to 13 residues. The CDR3 protein is CASSSYRDETQYF. The CDR3 DNA sequence: TGTGCCAGCAGTTCCTACAGGGATGAGACCCAGTACTTC.

The chain is built from TRBV7-8 and TRBJ2-7; a possible D gene is TRBD1 (5 bases). Germline values: CDR1 SGHVS, CDR2 FQNEAQ. The CDR3 has 14 residues. The V gene lost 5 bases and the J gene lost 2 bases, with 13 bases spanning the gap. The CDR3: CASSQRQNAYEQYF. For the CDR3, the DNA is TGTGCCAGCAGCCAAAGACAGAACGCCTACGAGCAGTACTTC. Looking up the rest from reference TRBV7-8 and TRBJ2-7 gives the full variable domain: GAGVSQSPRYKVAKRGQDVALRCDPISGHVSLFWYQQALGQGPEFLTYFQNEAQLDKSGLPSDRFFAERPEGSVSTLKIQRTQQEDSAVYLCASSQRQNAYEQYFGPGTRLTVT.

This chain joins TRBV19 and TRBJ2-4; 9 nucleotides match TRBD1. The CDR3 has 14 residues. In germline, CDR1 is LNHDA, CDR2 SQIVND (reference sequence). Trimming removed 5 bases from V and 8 bases from J; junction bases left unmatched: 7. Here the CDR3 reads CASSPYRGRDIQYF. CDR3 nucleotides: TGTGCCAGTAGTCCATACAGGGGGCGGGACATTCAGTACTTC.

This clone appeared a single time. Other nucleotide sequences from this sample produce the same CDR3. The rearrangement uses TRBV19 and TRBJ1-3; 7 bases agree with TRBD1. This CDR3 is built from 14 residues. V lost 3 bases, J lost 2 bases, and 1 base stayed unmatched. The germline CDR1 and CDR2 sequences are LNHDA and SQIVND (reference sequence). CDR3 sequence (DNA): TGTGCCAGTAGTATCGACAGGGCTGGAAACACCATATATTTT. As protein: CASSIDRAGNTIYF.

This sequence joins TRBV3-1 (or the pseudogene TRBV3-2) and TRBJ1-6, with D perhaps matching TRBD1 (5 bases). The CDR3 loop spans 16 amino acids. The germline V gene has CDR1 LGHDT and CDR2 YNNKEL (reference sequence). Trimming left V 4 bases short and J 14 bases short, with 24 bases between. The CDR3 sequence: CASSLLPGEGAGTLHF. CDR3 bases: TGTGCCAGCAGCCTCCTACCGGGGGAGGGCGCAGGGACCCTCCACTTT.

J is TRBJ2-1 and V is TRBV5-5, with D possibly TRBD2 on 6 matching bases. CDR3 length: 19 amino acids. From germline, CDR1 is SGHKS and CDR2 YYEKEE (reference sequence). Trimming shortened V by 0 bases and J by 6 bases, and 25 bases separated the two germline ends. CDR3 in amino acids: CASSLDWDSPSFSPNEQFF. CDR3 nucleotides: TGTGCCAGCAGCTTGGATTGGGACTCTCCCTCCTTCAGCCCCAATGAGCAGTTCTTC.

V gene TRBV28 combines with J gene TRBJ2-1, with TRBD1 identical over 7 bases. This CDR3 has 14 residues. Trimming took 7 bases from V and 5 from J; bases not matched to a gene: 8. Germline lookup yields CDR1 MDHEN and CDR2 SYDVKM. The CDR3 DNA reads TGTGCCAGCAAATACAGGGGAATCAACAATGAGCAGTTCTTC. It encodes CASKYRGINNEQFF.

This chain connects TRBV19 to TRBJ2-7; 10 bases fit TRBD2. Germline V lookup: CDR1 LNHDA, CDR2 SQIVND (reference sequence). J gave up 2 bases and V 6 bases, and 4 bases lay outside the gene matches. CDR3 length: 14 residues. As DNA, the CDR3 is TGTGCCAGTAGCAAGCGGGGGGGCCCCTACGAGCAGTACTTC. This codes for CASSKRGGPYEQYF.

This chain connects TRBV28 to TRBJ1-2, with 8 bases aligning to TRBD1. The CDR3 covers 14 residues. Per germline, CDR1 MDHEN and CDR2 SYDVKM. The V segment lost 11 bases and the J segment 4 bases; nucleotides outside the gene matches: 12. CDR3 sequence: CAGMGAGGSYGYTF. The CDR3 region has the DNA TGTGCCGGGATGGGGGCAGGGGGCAGCTATGGCTACACCTTC.

The table lists this clone with a count of one. This sequence joins TRBV27 and TRBJ1-5; no reliable D call. With 2 bases removed from V and 0 bases from J, the gap between germline ends came to 5 bases. This CDR3 contains 14 residues. Germline loops: CDR1 MNHEY, CDR2 SMNVEV (reference sequence). CDR3 loop: CASSLTASNQPQHF. The DNA of the CDR3 is TGTGCCAGCAGTTTAACAGCTAGCAATCAGCCCCAGCATTTT.

The chain links TRBV28 to TRBJ2-1; 8 bases are a match to TRBD1. J lost 6 bases, V lost 4 bases, and 8 bases had no gene match. Germline CDR1 and CDR2: MDHEN and SYDVKM. The CDR3 is 15 amino acids. The CDR3 loop is CASSSPGQAFNEQFF. The CDR3 DNA sequence: TGTGCCAGCAGTTCGCCGGGACAGGCCTTCAATGAGCAGTTCTTC. The whole variable domain, filled in from reference TRBV28 and TRBJ2-1, reads DVKVTQSSRYLVKRTGEKVFLECVQDMDHENMFWYRQDPGLGLRLIYFSYDVKMKEKGDIPEGYSVSREKKERFSLILESASTNQTSMYLCASSSPGQAFNEQFFGPGTRLTVL.

The J gene is TRBJ1-4, the V gene TRBV6-5; 8 bases map to TRBD1. The CDR3 is 14 residues long. The germline V gene has CDR1 MNHEY and CDR2 SVGAGI. V shed 6 bases and J 5 bases; nucleotides not matched to a gene: 5. CDR3 bases: TGTGCCAGCAGGAGGACAGGGTCGAATGAAAAACTGTTTTTT. It is translated as CASRRTGSNEKLFF.

The chain uses TRBV19 and TRBJ2-2; tentatively, D is TRBD2 (5 bases). Per the germline V gene, CDR1 is LNHDA and CDR2 is SQIVND (reference sequence). CDR3 size: 13 residues. The ends were cut back, 10 bases at V and 7 bases at J, with 16 bases in the middle. CDR3 protein: CATSSRIDGELFF. The CDR3 DNA sequence: TGTGCCACTAGCTCCAGGATCGACGGGGAGCTGTTTTTT.

This clone has only a few counts. A junction end diverges from the germline sequence, so it may reflect a read error. The V gene is TRBV28, the J gene TRBJ2-7, with D possibly being TRBD1 (6 bases). CDR1 and CDR2 (germline): MDHEN, SYDVKM. The CDR3 extends over 12 amino acids. In DNA, the CDR3 is TGTGCCAGCAGTTTAGTCACGGGACACAGCCAGTTC. Protein sequence: CASSLVTGHSQF. The full variable domain, its missing parts supplied by reference TRBV28 and TRBJ2-7, is DVKVTQSSRYLVKRTGEKVFLECVQDMDHENMFWYRQDPGLGLRLIYFSYDVKMKEKGDIPEGYSVSREKKERFSLILESASTNQTSMYLCASSLVTGHSQFGPGTRLTVT.

The chain employs TRBV19 and TRBJ1-5; D is uncertain. The germline V gene encodes CDR1 LNHDA and CDR2 SQIVND (reference sequence). Trimming shortened V by 4 bases and J by 0 bases, and 10 bases separated the two germline ends. This CDR3 is 15 amino acids long. The CDR3, as DNA: TGTGCCAGTAGTACCCAGGCGAATAGCAATCAGCCCCAGCATTTT. It codes for CASSTQANSNQPQHF. Filled out from reference TRBV19 and TRBJ1-5, the complete variable domain reads DGGITQSPKYLFRKEGQNVTLSCEQNLNHDAMYWYRQDPGQGLRLIYYSQIVNDFQKGDIAEGYSVSREKKESFPLTVTSAQKNPTAFYLCASSTQANSNQPQHFGDGTRLSIL.

The chain recombines TRBV7-6 with TRBJ1-5, with TRBD1 matching 10 bases. Germline V gene sequence: CDR1 SGHVS, CDR2 FNYEAQ. V shed 3 bases, J shed 4 bases, and the junction held 3 bases outside the gene matches. The CDR3 length is 15 residues. The CDR3 DNA reads as TGTGCCAGCAGCTTCGGGACAGGGGTTAATCAGCCCCAGCATTTT. This gives the protein CASSFGTGVNQPQHF. The variable domain in full, with the rest retrieved from reference TRBV7-6 and TRBJ1-5, is GAGVSQSPRYKVTKRGQDVALRCDPISGHVSLYWYRQALGQGPEFLTYFNYEAQQDKSGLPNDRFSAERPEGSISTLTIQRTEQRDSAMYRCASSFGTGVNQPQHFGDGTRLSIL.

The chain joins TRBV29-1 to TRBJ2-1, with 12 bases that match TRBD2. The germline V gene encodes CDR1 SQVTM and CDR2 ANQGSEA. The CDR3 sequence is 15 residues long. J gave up 5 bases and V 7 bases, and 9 bases lay outside the gene matches. CDR3 in amino acids: CSGRKRLAGDNEQFF. CDR3 DNA: TGCAGCGGGCGAAAACGACTAGCGGGGGACAATGAGCAGTTCTTC.

This clone was recorded only once. The J gene is TRBJ1-1, the V gene TRBV4-1; the D gene is possibly TRBD1 (5 bases). The V gene lost 0 bases and the J gene lost 4 bases, with 9 bases spanning the gap. The CDR3 covers 14 residues. Germline assignment: CDR1 MGHRA and CDR2 YSYEKL. The CDR3 reads CASSQDRVGTEAFF. The CDR3 DNA reads TGCGCCAGCAGCCAAGACAGGGTAGGCACTGAAGCTTTCTTT.

This chain uses TRBV10-1 with TRBJ2-7, with 9 positions matching TRBD1. The J segment lost 3 bases and the V segment lost 6 bases, leaving 6 bases of the junction unmatched. Germline V gene data show CDR1 as WNHNN and CDR2 as SYGVQD (reference sequence). The CDR3 runs to 14 residues. The CDR3 DNA is TGCGCCAGCAGCCGGGACAGGGAGGGCTACGAGCAGTACTTC. This translates into CASSRDREGYEQYF.

This rearrangement joins TRBV27 to TRBJ1-3; D is perhaps TRBD1 (5 bases). The CDR3 covers 17 residues. Trimming stripped 0 bases from V and 1 base from J, with 13 bases between. Germline-derived CDR1 and CDR2 are MNHEY and SMNVEV (reference sequence). For the CDR3, the DNA is TGTGCCAGCAGTTTATCGGGGGGTGCCGGTTCTGGAAACACCATATATTTT. It is translated as CASSLSGGAGSGNTIYF.

The DNA for the CDR3 is TGTGCCAGCAGCGTAACCCCACAGTTCTCTGGAAACACCATATATTTT. Protein sequence: CASSVTPQFSGNTIYF. The rearrangement links TRBV9 to TRBJ1-3; D gene uncertain. V lost 1 base and J lost 0, with 11 bases in between. The CDR3 has 16 amino acids. CDR1 SGDLS and CDR2 YYNGEE come from the germline V gene.

CDR3 amino acids: CASSADLGTSGELTDTQYF. CDR3 bases: TGTGCCAGCAGCGCAGACCTCGGGACTAGCGGGGAGCTAACAGATACGCAGTATTTT. This chain links TRBV9 with TRBJ2-3; TRBD2 agrees at 13 bases. Losses at the gene ends were 3 bases for V and 3 bases for J; bases not matched to a gene: 13. CDR1 and CDR2 from the germline V gene are SGDLS and YYNGEE. The length of the CDR3 is 19 residues.

The chain is built from TRBV19 and TRBJ1-4; 7 bases fit TRBD1. From germline, CDR1 is LNHDA and CDR2 SQIVND (reference sequence). V dropped 6 bases and J dropped 7; count of bases not matched to a gene: 14. The CDR3 spans 16 residues. As DNA, the CDR3 is TGTGCCAGTAGCCCCCGTCGGACAGGCGGAAGTGAAAAACTGTTTTTT. Translation gives CASSPRRTGGSEKLFF.

The gene calls are TRBV29-1 and TRBJ2-6, with TRBD1 matching over 8 bases. The CDR3 spans 16 residues. The ends lost 7 bases at V and 0 bases at J; junction bases unmatched: 8. CDR1 is SQVTM and CDR2 is ANQGSEA in the germline V gene. This chain's CDR3 is CSAGQVLPSGANVLTF. The CDR3 nucleotides are TGCAGCGCGGGACAGGTTCTTCCCTCTGGGGCCAACGTCCTGACTTTC.

The rearrangement uses TRBV19 and TRBJ1-2, with 8 positions matching TRBD1. The CDR3 is 13 amino acids. The V and J ends lost 6 bases and 6 bases, in that order; junction bases with no gene match: 6. Looked up from germline, CDR1 is LNHDA and CDR2 is SQIVND (reference sequence). DNA for the CDR3: TGTGCCAGTAGCAGGGGGCATCCGGATGGCTACACCTTC. Translated: CASSRGHPDGYTF.